This entry lists 26 T cell receptor beta chains sequenced from one sample in a study of T-cell reconstitution after alpha-beta-depleted transplantation in children. TCRbeta library preparation incorporated unique molecular identifiers. TCRdb re-called the PCR reads with MiXCR, one entry per CDR3 protein. Of 350,000 to 400,000 distinct CDR3 sequences in the sample, 20% were seen once. The specimen comprised PBMCs from the stem cell graft donor, sampled from the stem cell graft. The receptors shown here come from a human donor who donated a stem cell graft to a child with acute myeloid leukemia.

V is TRBV5-1 and J is TRBJ2-7, with D perhaps TRBD1 (5 bases). The CDR3 length is 15 residues. Trimming shortened V by 0 bases and J by 2 bases, and 12 bases separated the two germline ends. Germline V gives CDR1 SGHRS, CDR2 YFSETQ. The CDR3 spells CASSLVGRGTYEQYF. CDR3 sequence (DNA): TGCGCCAGCAGCTTGGTGGGAAGGGGTACCTACGAGCAGTACTTC.

V and J are TRBV6-1 and TRBJ1-1; a weak D match, TRBD1 (6 bases). The CDR3 is made up of 16 amino acids. Germline V gives CDR1 MNHNS, CDR2 SASEGT. Deletions cut 5 bases from V and 1 base from J, with 17 bases between. As DNA, the CDR3 is TGTGCCAGCAGTCAACGTCCCGGGACAAGGAACACTGAAGCTTTCTTT. Its protein is CASSQRPGTRNTEAFF.

This chain's CDR3 is CASSGPSGRAADTQYF. The CDR3 DNA follows: TGTGCCAGCAGCGGTCCTAGCGGGAGGGCCGCAGATACGCAGTATTTT. The J gene is TRBJ2-3, the V gene TRBV7-8; the match to TRBD2 covers 12 bases. Per the germline V gene, CDR1 is SGHVS and CDR2 is FQNEAQ. The CDR3 has 16 amino acids. After removal of 5 bases from V and 4 bases from J, the junction contained 7 bases not matched to a gene.

This clonotype was seen ten or more times. The chain carries TRBV4-2 and TRBJ2-1; D might be TRBD2 (6 bases). V shed 1 base and J shed 2 bases, with 15 bases lying between them. CDR1 is LGHNA and CDR2 is YNFKEQ in the germline V gene. This CDR3 region has 17 residues. CDR3 sequence reads: CASSQGLAIGTYNEQFF. CDR3 DNA: TGTGCCAGCAGCCAAGGGCTAGCGATAGGTACCTACAATGAGCAGTTCTTC.

This clonotype was detected ten times or more. The genes are TRBV29-1 and TRBJ2-7; D remains unclear. The CDR3 is 9 residues long. Germline lookup yields CDR1 SQVTM and CDR2 ANQGSEA. CDR3 region: CRAAHEQYF. CDR3 nucleotide sequence: TGCAGGGCGGCGCACGAGCAGTACTTC.

This chain uses TRBV25-1 with TRBJ2-7, with D possibly TRBD1 on 5 matching bases. The germline V gene has CDR1 MGHDK and CDR2 SYGVNS. Between the trimmed V and J ends, which lost 5 bases and 3 bases, there was a span of 11 bases. This CDR3 comprises 13 residues. This CDR3 reads CASSPGHLYEQYF. As DNA, the CDR3 is TGTGCCAGCAGTCCAGGACATCTCTACGAGCAGTACTTC.

The genes are TRBV11-2 and TRBJ2-3; D is undetermined. CDR3 size: 18 residues. CDR1 SGHAT and CDR2 FQNNGV come from the germline V gene. The V gene lost 4 bases and the J gene lost 4 bases, with 24 bases spanning the gap. CDR3 in amino acids: CASSSSSSGVRTSDTQYF. The CDR3 DNA sequence: TGTGCCAGCAGCTCATCCAGCTCCGGCGTCCGTACTTCAGATACGCAGTATTTT. Full variable domain (remainder filled in from reference TRBV11-2 and TRBJ2-3): EAGVAQSPRYKIIEKRQSVAFWCNPISGHATLYWYQQILGQGPKLLIQFQNNGVVDDSQLPKDRFSAERLKGVDSTLKIQPAKLEDSAVYLCASSSSSSGVRTSDTQYFGPGTRLTVL.

This chain joins TRBV7-2 and TRBJ2-1, with D possibly matching TRBD1 (6 bases). V shed 2 bases and J shed 7 bases, with 15 bases lying between them. This CDR3 has 15 residues. CDR1 is SGHTA, CDR2 FQGNSA, per germline. This CDR3 is CASSLKAGERNEQFF. CDR3 DNA sequence: TGTGCCAGCAGCTTAAAGGCAGGGGAAAGGAATGAGCAGTTCTTC.

The chain uses TRBV11-2 and TRBJ2-5; maybe TRBD2 (7 bases). The ends were cut back, 3 bases at V and 4 bases at J, with 15 bases in the middle. The germline gives CDR1 SGHAT, CDR2 FQNNGV. The CDR3 runs 15 residues. The CDR3 DNA is TGTGCCAGCAGCTTCCCTAGCGGAGGGGGAGAGACCCAGTACTTC. Protein product: CASSFPSGGGETQYF.

This clonotype has a count of ten or more. V and J are TRBV20-1 and TRBJ2-1; TRBD2 matches 13 bases. Germline values: CDR1 DFQATT, CDR2 SNEGSKA (reference sequence). The trim removed 3 bases at V and 15 bases at J, leaving 23 bases unmatched. CDR3 length: 18 amino acids. The CDR3 nucleotides read TGCAGTGCTAGTTACCCCCCGGGACTAGCGGGACTGACCGGGGTCCGGTTCTTC. It codes for CSASYPPGLAGLTGVRFF.

The table lists this clonotype with many counts. The chain combines TRBV12-3 or TRBV12-4 with TRBJ2-3, with 7 bases fitting TRBD2. The CDR3 is made up of 14 amino acids. Trimming removed 3 bases from V and 8 bases from J; junction bases left unmatched: 8. The CDR3 DNA reads TGTGCCAGCAGTTTGGGAGGGGTTGCAGGTACGCAGTATTTT. Translated: CASSLGGVAGTQYF.

This clonotype was counted once. The rearrangement uses TRBV5-1 and TRBJ2-3, with D unresolved. Deletions cut 0 bases from V and 5 bases from J, with 16 bases between. This CDR3 has 16 amino acids. Germline V gene sequence: CDR1 SGHRS, CDR2 YFSETQ. CDR3 residues: CASSLDGSVRVDTQYF. DNA for the CDR3: TGCGCCAGCAGCTTGGATGGGTCAGTTCGTGTAGATACGCAGTATTTT.

The chain links TRBV12-3 or TRBV12-4 to TRBJ2-5; TRBD2 matches at 11 bases. The V and J ends lost 6 bases and 5 bases, in that order; junction bases with no gene match: 8. The CDR3 extends over 15 amino acids. The DNA of the CDR3 is TGTGCCAGCAGACTAGCGGGAGATCTTTTTGAGACCCAGTACTTC. Its translation: CASRLAGDLFETQYF.

This clonotype was counted between two and nine times. The V gene is TRBV2, the J gene TRBJ2-1; TRBD2 might be the D (6 bases). Per the germline V gene, CDR1 is SNHLY and CDR2 is FYNNEI. This CDR3 has 14 residues. V dropped 6 bases and J dropped 3 bases, with 12 bases sitting between them. The CDR3 DNA is TGTGCCAGCAGGCCTAGCGATTACTACAATGAGCAGTTCTTC. It codes for CASRPSDYYNEQFF.

This clonotype was seen repeatedly, ten times or more. V is TRBV29-1 and J is TRBJ2-7; D not resolved. The V end lost 1 base, the J end lost 2 bases, and 9 bases lay between the germline ends. The germline V gene encodes CDR1 SQVTM and CDR2 ANQGSEA. This CDR3 spans 13 amino acids. The CDR3 DNA follows: TGCAGCGTTGAAGGTAGAAAGCCCTACGAGCAGTACTTC. As protein: CSVEGRKPYEQYF.

A few counts support this clonotype. The chain combines TRBV5-1 with TRBJ1-6; possible D gene TRBD1, 5 bases. V gave up 4 bases and J gave up 8 bases, with 13 bases separating them. The CDR3 sequence is 14 residues long. Germline V CDR1 and CDR2: SGHRS, YFSETQ. CDR3 nucleotides: TGCGCCAGCAGCCCGGGAAGGGGAGATTCACCCCTCCACTTT. This translates into CASSPGRGDSPLHF.

This clonotype was detected a few times. The chain couples TRBV12-3 or TRBV12-4 to TRBJ2-1; 12 bases are shared with TRBD1. This CDR3 contains 17 residues. V gave up 6 bases and J gave up 4 bases; unmatched junction bases: 10. The CDR3 here is CASRPPGQGASYNEQFF. The CDR3 nucleotides are TGTGCCAGCAGGCCCCCGGGACAGGGGGCGAGTTACAATGAGCAGTTCTTC.

The chain uses TRBV20-1 and TRBJ1-5; the match to TRBD1 covers 7 bases. CDR1 and CDR2 from the germline V gene are DFQATT and SNEGSKA (reference sequence). J lost 3 bases, V lost 2 bases, and 10 bases had no gene match. This CDR3 comprises 16 residues. The CDR3 here is CSARPPTGNPNQPQHF. In DNA form, the CDR3 reads TGCAGTGCTAGACCCCCGACAGGGAACCCCAATCAGCCCCAGCATTTT.

The rearrangement uses TRBV5-1 and TRBJ1-4; no clear D. Trimming took off 0 bases at V and 5 bases at J, with 26 bases between the two ends. The CDR3 is 20 residues long. Germline CDR1 is SGHRS and CDR2 is YFSETQ. The CDR3 DNA follows: TGCGCCAGCAGCTTGGGTTCCGGGAGCCGGATACTCGGTGAAAATGAAAAACTGTTTTTT. Translated: CASSLGSGSRILGENEKLFF.

The chain combines TRBV9 with TRBJ2-5; 8 bases fit TRBD1. This CDR3 is 14 amino acids long. The V and J ends lost 4 bases and 2 bases, in that order; junction bases with no gene match: 4. The germline gives CDR1 SGDLS, CDR2 YYNGEE. The CDR3 loop reads CASSMTGEQETQYF. DNA for the CDR3: TGTGCCAGCAGCATGACAGGGGAACAAGAGACCCAGTACTTC. The full variable domain, completed using reference TRBV9 and TRBJ2-5, is DSGVTQTPKHLITATGQRVTLRCSPRSGDLSVYWYQQSLDQGLQFLIQYYNGEERAKGNILERFSAQQFPDLHSELNLSSLELGDSALYFCASSMTGEQETQYFGPGTRLLVL.

This chain links TRBV4-3 with TRBJ2-7, with D possibly being TRBD1 or TRBD2 (7 bases each). Germline CDR1 LGHNA, CDR2 YSLEER. CDR3 length: 16 amino acids. V was shortened by 0 bases and J by 4 bases, with 16 bases between the two germline ends. The CDR3 loop is CASSQDLRGGIYEQYF. In nucleotides, the CDR3 is TGCGCCAGCAGCCAAGACCTCAGGGGGGGAATATACGAGCAGTACTTC.

The rearrangement joins TRBV7-8 to TRBJ2-1, with D perhaps TRBD1 (6 bases). This CDR3 has 16 residues. V was pared by 5 bases and J by 0 bases, with 14 bases between. The germline V gene has CDR1 SGHVS and CDR2 FQNEAQ. CDR3 sequence reads: CASSPWGPTSYNEQFF. The CDR3 nucleotides read TGTGCCAGCAGCCCCTGGGGGCCTACCTCCTACAATGAGCAGTTCTTC.

This clonotype was seen a few times. This chain connects TRBV15 to TRBJ2-7, with 14 bases identical to TRBD2. The V gene end was trimmed by 4 bases and the J gene end by 2 bases; junction bases not matched to a gene: 4. The germline gives CDR1 LNHNV, CDR2 YYDKDF (reference sequence). CDR3 length: 16 amino acids. The CDR3 region is CATSTGTSGSAYEQYF. Written as DNA, the CDR3 is TGTGCCACCAGCACCGGGACTAGCGGGAGTGCCTACGAGCAGTACTTC.

V and J are TRBV9 and TRBJ1-2; no clear D. This CDR3 region has 16 residues. The germline V and J ends were trimmed by 0 bases and 0 bases, with 12 bases remaining between them. Germline-derived CDR1 and CDR2 are SGDLS and YYNGEE. This CDR3 is CASSVGPFPSNYGYTF. The CDR3 DNA reads TGTGCCAGCAGCGTAGGTCCGTTTCCTTCTAACTATGGCTACACCTTC.

The chain is built from TRBV13 and TRBJ2-1, with a possible D match to TRBD1 (5 bases). This CDR3 spans 13 amino acids. V gave up 6 bases and J gave up 7 bases, with 13 bases separating them. Germline values: CDR1 PRHDT, CDR2 FYEKMQ (reference sequence). The CDR3 is CASRIMSGNEQFF. The CDR3 nucleotides are TGTGCCAGCAGAATAATGTCAGGGAATGAGCAGTTCTTC.

The chain has TRBV24-1 and TRBJ2-5, with 8 bases identical to TRBD1. CDR1 KGHDR and CDR2 SFDVKD come from the germline V gene. The CDR3 sequence is 13 residues long. V shed 7 bases, J shed 0 bases, and the junction held 0 bases outside the gene matches. CDR3 amino acids: CATRDRDQETQYF. Here the CDR3 DNA reads TGTGCCACCAGGGACAGGGACCAAGAGACCCAGTACTTC.